This T cell receptor (beta chain) is from a study of shared clonotypes between healthy human individuals. Turning to the study itself: In total, the donors were a couple of women and three men aged 18 to 49.

Turning to this clone: Its target is not known. Other DNA sequences from this sample encode an identical CDR3 as well.

Study results and limitations: Some naive CD4 clonotypes, 5% to 5.5%, turned up in common across several donors. Generation probabilities were higher for clonotypes shared across all four sorted-subset donors than for unshared ones. Larger richness was generally estimated for naive than memory subsets.

Germline V gives CDR1 SGHTA, CDR2 FQGNSA. Deletions cut 1 base from V and 1 base from J, with 8 bases between. CDR3 length equals 15 residues. Produced via immunoSEQ multiplex PCR; TCRdb's table is partial and in-frame only. The profile covers more than 2 million clones, with 95% appearing a single time and 0.1% to 0.15% taken by the ten largest. Sequences were obtained from naive CD4+ T cells sorted from blood. Subset given: CD45RA+ positively selected. The V gene is TRBV7-2, the J gene TRBJ2-4; D is possibly TRBD2 (6 bases). This TCR was recovered from a man aged 18 to 29 in good health. The CDR3 nucleotides read TGTGCCAGCAGCTTAGACGGGAGCGCCAAAAACATTCAGTACTTC. Translated, it gives CASSLDGSAKNIQYF.